These T cell receptor beta chains were read from a single sample in a study of blood T cell repertoires in COVID-19. TCRdb's table, derived via immunoSEQ multiplex PCR, lists solely in-frame clones and lacks some. Of about 470,000 clones in the sample, roughly nine tenths were seen once. Sequences were obtained from PBMCs or T cells enriched from blood (not recorded which). The receptors were gathered from a woman aged 18-29 years who had recovered from COVID-19. Each CDR3 is given with its conserved first and last residue.

J gene	V gene	CDR3 protein
TRBJ2-7	TRBV29-1	CSVDMDGGSEQYF
TRBJ1-6	TRBV19	CASSIKTRPDNSSPLHF
TRBJ1-4	TRBV5-8	CASSLAGNPGQGEKLFF
TRBJ1-1	TRBV18	CASSPLRGNTEAFF
TRBJ2-7	TRBV15	CATSRPGGGVSSYEQYF
TRBJ1-5	TRBV7-3	CASSAQPRLRGYSNQPQHF
TRBJ2-5	TRBV7-8	CASSRDRWKETQYF
TRBJ1-1	TRBV12-3/TRBV12-4	CASSLSREGEAFF
TRBJ1-2	TRBV5-6	CASSLLIGTGNYGYTF
TRBJ1-1	TRBV7-9	CASSLERDEAFF
TRBJ1-2	TRBV4-1	CASSQDLWAGYTF
TRBJ2-7	TRBV4-1	CASSPRTGISYEQYF
TRBJ1-2	TRBV5-4	CASIQGAGNNYGYTF
TRBJ1-5	TRBV10-2	CATQTGVGQPQHF
TRBJ2-3	TRBV6-5	CASSPGLEDTQYF
TRBJ1-3	TRBV3-1/TRBV3-2	CASSQDLSSGNTIYF
TRBJ2-5	TRBV5-1	CASSLETSGAETQYF
TRBJ2-7	TRBV5-1	CASSLGYGFSYEQYF
TRBJ1-1	TRBV5-8	CASSLMRLEAFF
TRBJ1-6	TRBV5-8	CASSSDGTGVSPLHF
TRBJ1-2	TRBV5-1	CASSSGTGGNYGYTF
TRBJ2-5	TRBV6-2/TRBV6-3	CASSLRTSGGEETQYF
TRBJ2-1	TRBV27	CASGKGNEQFF
TRBJ1-1	TRBV30	CAWSVSSPTEAFF
TRBJ2-5	TRBV5-1	CASSLAAGQETQYF
TRBJ1-4	TRBV3-1/TRBV3-2	CASSPSPATNEKLFF
TRBJ1-6	TRBV9	CASSVTARLNSPLHF
TRBJ2-1	TRBV13	CASSHGTSGRSSYNEQFF
TRBJ2-2	TRBV4-1	CASKGTGGLDTGELFF
TRBJ1-4	TRBV2	CASSEAGKGEKLFF
TRBJ2-3	TRBV10-1	CASSARTSGTDTQYF
TRBJ2-3	TRBV4-1	CASSQEGQGTDTQYF
TRBJ1-2	TRBV4-2	CASSQERAGDMDGYTF
TRBJ1-5	TRBV6-5	CASSSRQGGNQPQHF
TRBJ2-7	TRBV4-1	CASSPQGSPEQYF
TRBJ1-3	TRBV2	CANHNPDSSGNTIYF
TRBJ1-4	TRBV2	CASSEAREGNEKLFF
TRBJ1-5	TRBV19	CASSIAHSSNQPQHF
TRBJ2-1	TRBV28	CASSSPFIGQGRDEQFF
TRBJ1-1	TRBV28	CASSPPDTQNTEAFF
TRBJ1-6	TRBV5-1	CASRAVETLDNSPLHF
TRBJ2-2	TRBV27	CASTSQLNVRELFF